The 7 T cell receptor beta chains below were found in one sample sequenced in a study of CD8 T cells in Susac syndrome. RNA totalling about 0.5 to 1 ug underwent reverse transcription with random hexamers. TCRdb itself ran the immunoSEQ multiplex PCR reads through MiXCR, one entry per CDR3 protein. Of about 240,000 distinct CDR3 sequences in the sample, 90% to 96% were seen once. Sequenced input: CD4+ T cells from PBMCs. These receptors came from a human donor with Susac syndrome.

The chain is built from TRBV9 and TRBJ1-4; D is uncertain. Germline CDR1 reads SGDLS; CDR2 reads YYNGEE. With 0 bases removed from V and 9 bases from J, the gap between germline ends came to 12 bases. The CDR3 contains 14 residues. The CDR3 loop reads CASSVAGIRKKLFF. The CDR3 DNA reads TGTGCCAGCAGCGTAGCGGGGATTCGGAAAAAACTGTTTTTT.

This chain connects TRBV11-2 to TRBJ1-5, with 7 bases matching TRBD1. This CDR3 has 14 residues. From germline, CDR1 is SGHAT and CDR2 FQNNGV. V was clipped by 2 bases and J by 5 bases; unmatched bases: 3. The CDR3 loop reads CASSLQGGYQPQHF. The CDR3 DNA follows: TGTGCCAGCAGCTTACAGGGGGGCTATCAGCCCCAGCATTTT.

This chain uses TRBV7-8 with TRBJ2-3, with 11 bases fitting TRBD2. The V gene's germline CDR1 is SGHVS and CDR2 FQNEAQ. The CDR3 extends over 16 amino acids. The V segment lost 2 bases and the J segment 4 bases; nucleotides outside the gene matches: 5. CDR3 DNA sequence: TGTGCCAGCAGCTTACCGACTAGCGGGATCTCAGATACGCAGTATTTT. Amino acid sequence: CASSLPTSGISDTQYF.

The rearrangement uses TRBV15 and TRBJ1-2; D not certain. With 0 bases removed from V and 4 bases from J, the gap between germline ends came to 9 bases. CDR1 LNHNV and CDR2 YYDKDF come from the germline V gene (reference sequence). This CDR3 contains 14 residues. The CDR3 region has the DNA TGTGCCACCAGCAGAGATGGGGTGGCCTATGGCTACACCTTC. Amino acid sequence: CATSRDGVAYGYTF.

The genes are TRBV20-1 and TRBJ1-2, with D hard to call. Germline CDR1 reads DFQATT; CDR2 reads SNEGSKA (reference sequence). This CDR3 is 11 amino acids long. V lost 4 bases, J lost 6 bases, and 9 bases lay in between. The DNA for the CDR3 is TGCAGTGCTACGCCCAGTGATGGCTACACCTTC. The encoded protein is CSATPSDGYTF.

V usage is TRBV28 and J usage is TRBJ2-6; D is undetermined. Germline CDR1 is MDHEN and CDR2 is SYDVKM. This CDR3 is 14 amino acids long. Trimming shortened V by 8 bases and J by 0 bases, and 8 bases separated the two germline ends. The CDR3 sequence is CASETASGANVLTF. In DNA form, the CDR3 reads TGTGCCAGCGAAACAGCCTCTGGGGCCAACGTCCTGACTTTC. Combining the CDR3 with reference TRBV28 and TRBJ2-6 gives the whole variable domain DVKVTQSSRYLVKRTGEKVFLECVQDMDHENMFWYRQDPGLGLRLIYFSYDVKMKEKGDIPEGYSVSREKKERFSLILESASTNQTSMYLCASETASGANVLTFGAGSRLTVL.

The chain carries TRBV4-1 and TRBJ2-7; 11 bases are shared with TRBD2. CDR3 length equals 16 residues. Looked up from germline, CDR1 is MGHRA and CDR2 is YSYEKL. The V and J ends lost 4 bases and 0 bases, in that order; junction bases with no gene match: 5. DNA for the CDR3: TGCGCCAGCAGCCCCGCAACTAGCGGGAGCTCCTACGAGCAGTACTTC. Translation: CASSPATSGSSYEQYF.